These 3 T cell receptor beta chains were sequenced from one sample in a study of shared clonotypes between healthy human individuals. Produced via immunoSEQ multiplex PCR; TCRdb's table is partial and in-frame only. The sample carries 2,500,000 or so clones, approximately 93% recorded once. The sample consisted of naive CD4+ T cells from PBMCs. The subset is: CD45RA+ positively selected. The source is a man aged 18-30 years in good health. Some clones in this sample may be carry-over from other donors' samples.

The chain has TRBV6-5 and TRBJ2-7; maybe TRBD1 (6 bases). The CDR3 is 12 residues long. Germline V gene sequence: CDR1 MNHEY, CDR2 SVGAGI. Trimming removed 0 bases at V and 7 bases at J, with 7 bases between. Written as DNA, the CDR3 is TGTGCCAGCAGTTACTCGAGGGGGGAGCAGTACTTC. Translated, it gives CASSYSRGEQYF.

The genes are TRBV4-2 and TRBJ1-2; no clear D. The CDR3 sequence is 15 residues long. Germline loops: CDR1 LGHNA, CDR2 YNFKEQ. Trimming cost V 4 bases and J 4 bases, with 16 bases left between them. CDR3 nucleotides: TGTGCCAGCAGCCCCAGAGTGAGCTATGGCTATGGCTACACCTTC. Translated, it gives CASSPRVSYGYGYTF.

The rearrangement links TRBV6-6 to TRBJ2-7; D not resolved. This CDR3 region has 14 residues. Trimming removed 6 bases at V and 2 bases at J, with 14 bases between. CDR1 MNHNY and CDR2 SVGAGI come from the germline V gene (reference sequence). The DNA of the CDR3 is TGTGCCAGCAGCAGTAACAGCCTACCCTACGAGCAGTACTTC. This encodes CASSSNSLPYEQYF.